A selection of T cell receptor beta chains follows, all from one sample in a study of T cell changes during pregnancy in multiple sclerosis. Sequenced by immunoSEQ multiplex PCR; TCRdb stores in-frame clones only, minus some. The table has about 93,000 clones, 91% seen once. Sample: peripheral blood, taken after pregnancy. These receptors were obtained from a female donor in good health, enrolled as a control in a pregnancy study. CDR3s include the opening cysteine and the closing phenylalanine or tryptophan. The D gene is left open where the match is weak. Size is omitted from some rows. Given values are once, few, many or a class for expanded clones.

V	size	D	J	CDR3	DNA
TRBV4-3	NA	NA	TRBJ2-2	CASSRTHGELFF	TGCGCCAGCAGCAGGACTCACGGGGAGCTGTTTTTT
TRBV6-5	NA	TRBD1	TRBJ2-7	CASSRPGQGKYEQYF	TGTGCCAGCAGCCGTCCAGGACAGGGGAAGTACGAGCAGTACTTC
TRBV18	NA	NA	TRBJ2-1	CASSAALLGNEQFF	TGTGCCAGCTCAGCCGCCCTGCTAGGTAATGAGCAGTTCTTC
TRBV25-1	NA	NA	TRBJ1-1	CASSDYGGGKQYTEAFF	TGTGCCAGCAGTGATTACGGGGGGGGGAAGCAGTATACTGAAGCTTTCTTT
TRBV9	NA	NA	TRBJ1-6	CASSPSQGVGSPLHF	TGTGCCAGCAGCCCATCACAGGGAGTCGGTTCACCCCTCCACTTT
TRBV2	few	NA	TRBJ1-1	CASLGRNTEAFF	TGTGCCAGCCTAGGCAGGAACACTGAAGCTTTCTTT
TRBV9	once	NA	TRBJ2-5	CASSVVSRGAMETQYF	TGTGCCAGCAGCGTAGTATCCCGGGGGGCAATGGAGACCCAGTACTTC
TRBV19	NA	NA	TRBJ2-3	CASSKTGGGADTQYF	TGTGCCAGTAGCAAGACCGGCGGAGGAGCAGATACGCAGTATTTT
TRBV9	NA	TRBD2	TRBJ2-1	CASSAQSGLQFF	TGTGCCAGCAGCGCCCAATCGGGACTACAGTTCTTC
TRBV19	NA	NA	TRBJ1-1	CASRDRRNTEAFF	TGTGCCAGTAGAGACAGGAGGAACACTGAAGCTTTCTTT
TRBV18	once	NA	TRBJ1-6	CASSPKRSPKSSSYNSPLHF	TGTGCCAGCTCACCGAAACGGAGTCCCAAGTCTAGCTCCTATAATTCACCCCTCCACTTT
TRBV7-2	NA	NA	TRBJ1-5	CASSFEGSQPQHF	TGTGCCAGCAGCTTTGAGGGTTCGCAGCCCCAGCATTTT
TRBV5-4	NA	TRBD2	TRBJ2-3	CASSSAGERGGRDTQYF	TGTGCCAGCAGCTCCGCCGGGGAGCGGGGGGGCCGGGATACGCAGTATTTT
TRBV29-1	NA	NA	TRBJ2-2	CSTEGAGADTGELFF	TGCAGCACCGAAGGGGCGGGGGCCGACACCGGGGAGCTGTTTTTT
TRBV2	NA	TRBD2	TRBJ2-1	CASSGTGGYNEQFF	TGTGCCAGCAGTGGGACGGGGGGCTACAATGAGCAGTTCTTC
TRBV2	NA	NA	TRBJ1-6	CASSELWQSNSPLHF	TGTGCCAGCAGTGAATTATGGCAGTCCAATTCACCCCTCCACTTT
TRBV7-2	NA	TRBD2	TRBJ2-5	CASSLSSGGWETQYF	TGTGCCAGCAGCTTATCTTCGGGGGGGTGGGAGACCCAGTACTTC
TRBV23-1	few	NA	TRBJ1-5	CASSQSGSRGNQPQHF	TGCGCCAGCAGTCAATCGGGGTCCAGGGGTAATCAGCCCCAGCATTTT
TRBV7-3	NA	TRBD1	TRBJ2-1	CASSYAGQGSNEQFF	TGTGCCAGCAGTTACGCGGGACAGGGGTCCAATGAGCAGTTCTTC
TRBV7-2	NA	TRBD2	TRBJ2-1	CASSFQAGDNEQFF	TGTGCCAGCAGCTTTCAAGCGGGGGACAATGAGCAGTTCTTC